This T cell receptor (beta chain) was identified in a study of cytomegalovirus exposure and HLA in healthy donors. Primers: 60 Vbeta forward and 13 Jbeta reverse. TCRdb's copy holds only in-frame clones and misses some; the assay was immunoSEQ multiplex PCR. This sample has more than 85,000 clones, with nearly 80% found just once. Participants comprised healthy donors of bone marrow. The TCR originated in a man under 40 in good health and CMV-seronegative. The sequenced sample was PBMCs.

CDR3 nucleotides: TGTGCCAGCAGCTCCGGGCCGGGGGGAGATACGCAGTATTTT. The encoded protein is CASSSGPGGDTQYF. This chain joins TRBV5-4 and TRBJ2-3; 7 nucleotides align to TRBD2. The CDR3 extends over 14 amino acids. Losses at the gene ends were 3 bases for V and 5 bases for J; bases not matched to a gene: 6. Germline V gives CDR1 SGHNT, CDR2 YYREEE (reference sequence).